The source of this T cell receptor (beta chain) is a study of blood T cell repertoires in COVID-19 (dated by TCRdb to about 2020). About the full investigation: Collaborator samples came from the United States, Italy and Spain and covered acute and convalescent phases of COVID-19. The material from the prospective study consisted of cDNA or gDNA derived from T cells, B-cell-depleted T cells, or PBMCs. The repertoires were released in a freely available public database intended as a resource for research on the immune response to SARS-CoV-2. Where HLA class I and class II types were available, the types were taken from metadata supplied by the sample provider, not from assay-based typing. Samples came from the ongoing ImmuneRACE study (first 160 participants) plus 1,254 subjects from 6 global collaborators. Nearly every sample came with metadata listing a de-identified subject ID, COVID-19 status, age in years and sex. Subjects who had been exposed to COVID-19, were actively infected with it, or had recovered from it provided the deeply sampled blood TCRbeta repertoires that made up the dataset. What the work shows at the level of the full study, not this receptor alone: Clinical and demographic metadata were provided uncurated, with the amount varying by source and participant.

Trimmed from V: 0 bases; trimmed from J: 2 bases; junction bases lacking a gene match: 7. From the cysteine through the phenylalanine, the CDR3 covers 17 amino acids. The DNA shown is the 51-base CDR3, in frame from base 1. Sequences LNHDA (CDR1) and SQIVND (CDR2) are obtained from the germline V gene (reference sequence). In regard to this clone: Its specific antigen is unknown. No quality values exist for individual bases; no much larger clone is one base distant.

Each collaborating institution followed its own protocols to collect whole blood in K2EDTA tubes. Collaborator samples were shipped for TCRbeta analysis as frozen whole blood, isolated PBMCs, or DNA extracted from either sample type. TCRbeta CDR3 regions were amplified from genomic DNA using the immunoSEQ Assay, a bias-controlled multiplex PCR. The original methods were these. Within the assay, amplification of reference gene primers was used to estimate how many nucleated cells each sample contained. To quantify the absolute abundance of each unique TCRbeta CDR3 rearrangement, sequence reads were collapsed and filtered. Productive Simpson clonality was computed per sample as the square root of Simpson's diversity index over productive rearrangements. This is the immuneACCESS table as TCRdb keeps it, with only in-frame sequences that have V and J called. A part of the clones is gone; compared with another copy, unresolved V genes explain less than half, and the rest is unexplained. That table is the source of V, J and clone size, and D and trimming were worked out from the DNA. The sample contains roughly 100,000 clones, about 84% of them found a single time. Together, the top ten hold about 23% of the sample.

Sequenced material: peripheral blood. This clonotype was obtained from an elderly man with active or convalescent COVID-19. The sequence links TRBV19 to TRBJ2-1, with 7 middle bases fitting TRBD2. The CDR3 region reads CASSIDLVGGAYNEQFF. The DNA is TGTGCCAGTAGTATAGATCTTGTGGGGGGGGCCTACAATGAGCAGTTCTTC.